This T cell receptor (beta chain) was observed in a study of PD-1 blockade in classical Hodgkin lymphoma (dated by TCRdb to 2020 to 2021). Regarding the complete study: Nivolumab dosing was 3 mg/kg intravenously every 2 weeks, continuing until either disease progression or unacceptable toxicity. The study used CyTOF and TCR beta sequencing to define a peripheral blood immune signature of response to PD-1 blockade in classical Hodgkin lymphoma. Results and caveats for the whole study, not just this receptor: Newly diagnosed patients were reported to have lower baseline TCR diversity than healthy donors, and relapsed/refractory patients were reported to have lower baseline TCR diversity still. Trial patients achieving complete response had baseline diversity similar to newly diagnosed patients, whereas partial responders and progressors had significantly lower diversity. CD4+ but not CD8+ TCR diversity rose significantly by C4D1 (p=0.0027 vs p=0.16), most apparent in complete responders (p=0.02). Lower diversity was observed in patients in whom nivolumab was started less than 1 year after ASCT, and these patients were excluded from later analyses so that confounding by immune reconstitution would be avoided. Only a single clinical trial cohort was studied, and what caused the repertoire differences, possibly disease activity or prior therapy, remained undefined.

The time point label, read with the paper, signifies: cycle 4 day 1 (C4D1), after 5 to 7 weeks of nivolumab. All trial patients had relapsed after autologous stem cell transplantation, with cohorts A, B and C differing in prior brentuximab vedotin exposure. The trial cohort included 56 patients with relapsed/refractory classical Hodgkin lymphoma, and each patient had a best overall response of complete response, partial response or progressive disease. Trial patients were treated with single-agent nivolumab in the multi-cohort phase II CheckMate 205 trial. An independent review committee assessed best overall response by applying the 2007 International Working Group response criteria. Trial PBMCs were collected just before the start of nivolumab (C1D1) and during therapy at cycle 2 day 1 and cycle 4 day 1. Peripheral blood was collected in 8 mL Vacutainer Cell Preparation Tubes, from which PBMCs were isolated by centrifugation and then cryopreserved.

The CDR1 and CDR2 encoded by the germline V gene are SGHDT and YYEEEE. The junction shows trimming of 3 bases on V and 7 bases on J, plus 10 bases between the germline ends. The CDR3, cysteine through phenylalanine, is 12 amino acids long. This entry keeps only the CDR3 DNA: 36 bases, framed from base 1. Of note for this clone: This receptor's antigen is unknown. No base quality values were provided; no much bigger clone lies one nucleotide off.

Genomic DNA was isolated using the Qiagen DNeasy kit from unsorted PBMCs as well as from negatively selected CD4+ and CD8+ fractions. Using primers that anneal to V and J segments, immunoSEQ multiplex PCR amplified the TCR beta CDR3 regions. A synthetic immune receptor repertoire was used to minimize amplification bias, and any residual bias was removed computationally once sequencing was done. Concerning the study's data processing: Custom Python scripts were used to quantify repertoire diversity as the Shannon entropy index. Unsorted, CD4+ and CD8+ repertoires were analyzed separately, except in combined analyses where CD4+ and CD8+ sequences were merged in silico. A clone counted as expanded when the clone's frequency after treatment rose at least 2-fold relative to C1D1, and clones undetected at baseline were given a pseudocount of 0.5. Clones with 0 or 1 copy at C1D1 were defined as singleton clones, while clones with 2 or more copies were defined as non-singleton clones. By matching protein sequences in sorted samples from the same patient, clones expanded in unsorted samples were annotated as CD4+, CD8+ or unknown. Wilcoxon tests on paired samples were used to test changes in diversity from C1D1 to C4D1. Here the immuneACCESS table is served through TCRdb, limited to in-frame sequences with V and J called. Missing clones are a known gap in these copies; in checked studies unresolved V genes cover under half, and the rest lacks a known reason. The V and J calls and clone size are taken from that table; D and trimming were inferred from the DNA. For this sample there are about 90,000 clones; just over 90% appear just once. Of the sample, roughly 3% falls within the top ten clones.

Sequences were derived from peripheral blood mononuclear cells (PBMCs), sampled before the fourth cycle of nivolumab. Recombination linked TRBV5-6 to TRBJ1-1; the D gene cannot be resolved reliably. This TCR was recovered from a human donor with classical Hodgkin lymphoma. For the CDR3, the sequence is CASSSRTDEAFF. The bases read TGTGCCAGCAGCTCCCGAACAGATGAAGCTTTCTTT.